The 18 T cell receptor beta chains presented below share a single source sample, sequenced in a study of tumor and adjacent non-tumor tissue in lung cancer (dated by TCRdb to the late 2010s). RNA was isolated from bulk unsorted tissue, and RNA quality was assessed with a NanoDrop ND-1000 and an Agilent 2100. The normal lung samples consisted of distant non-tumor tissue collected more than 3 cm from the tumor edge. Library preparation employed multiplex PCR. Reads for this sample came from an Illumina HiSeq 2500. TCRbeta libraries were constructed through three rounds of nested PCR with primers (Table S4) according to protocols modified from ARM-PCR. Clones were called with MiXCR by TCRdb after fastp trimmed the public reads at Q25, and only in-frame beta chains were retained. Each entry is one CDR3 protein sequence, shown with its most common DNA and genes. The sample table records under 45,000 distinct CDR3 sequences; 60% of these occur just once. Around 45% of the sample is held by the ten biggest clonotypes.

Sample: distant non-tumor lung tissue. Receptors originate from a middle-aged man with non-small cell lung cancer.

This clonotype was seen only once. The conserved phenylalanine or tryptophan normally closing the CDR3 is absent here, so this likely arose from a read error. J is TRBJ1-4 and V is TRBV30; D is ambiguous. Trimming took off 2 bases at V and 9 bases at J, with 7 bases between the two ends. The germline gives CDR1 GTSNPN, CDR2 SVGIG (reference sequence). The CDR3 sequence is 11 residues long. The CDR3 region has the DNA TGTGCCTGGAGTCTTAGGCAAAAACTGTTTTTA. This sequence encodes CAWSLRQKLFL.

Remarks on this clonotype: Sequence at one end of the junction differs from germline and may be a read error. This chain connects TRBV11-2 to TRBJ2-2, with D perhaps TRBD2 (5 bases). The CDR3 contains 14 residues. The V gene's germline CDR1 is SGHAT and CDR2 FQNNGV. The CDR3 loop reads CASSLSVETGELFF. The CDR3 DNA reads TGTGCCAGCAGCTTATCAGTCGAGACCGGGGAACTGTTTTTT.

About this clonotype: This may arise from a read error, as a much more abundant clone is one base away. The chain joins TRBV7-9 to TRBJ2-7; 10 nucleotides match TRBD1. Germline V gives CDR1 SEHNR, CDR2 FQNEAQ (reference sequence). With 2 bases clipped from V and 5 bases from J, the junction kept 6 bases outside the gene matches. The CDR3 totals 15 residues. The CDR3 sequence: CASSLFGQGVNEQYF. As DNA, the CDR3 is TGTGCCAGCAGCTTATTCGGACAGGGGGTCAACGAGCAGTACTTC.

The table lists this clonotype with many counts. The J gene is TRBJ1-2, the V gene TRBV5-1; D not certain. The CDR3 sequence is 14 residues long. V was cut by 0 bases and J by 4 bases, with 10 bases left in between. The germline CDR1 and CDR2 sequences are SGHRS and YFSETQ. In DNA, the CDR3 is TGCGCCAGCAGCTTGGCCGATACCGGCTATGGCTACACCTTC. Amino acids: CASSLADTGYGYTF.

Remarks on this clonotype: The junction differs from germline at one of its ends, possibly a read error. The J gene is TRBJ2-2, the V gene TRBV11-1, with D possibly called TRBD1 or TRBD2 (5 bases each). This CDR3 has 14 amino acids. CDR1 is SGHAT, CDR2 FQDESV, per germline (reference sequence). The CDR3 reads CTSSFHGRPGDLFF. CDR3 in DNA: TGTACCAGTAGTTTTCATGGTCGGCCCGGGGACCTGTTTTTT.

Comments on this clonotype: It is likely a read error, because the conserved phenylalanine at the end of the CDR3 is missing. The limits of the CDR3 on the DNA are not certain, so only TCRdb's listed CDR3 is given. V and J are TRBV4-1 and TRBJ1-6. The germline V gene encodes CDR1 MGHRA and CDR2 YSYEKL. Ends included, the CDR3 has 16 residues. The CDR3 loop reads CASSRVRETYNSPLQS.

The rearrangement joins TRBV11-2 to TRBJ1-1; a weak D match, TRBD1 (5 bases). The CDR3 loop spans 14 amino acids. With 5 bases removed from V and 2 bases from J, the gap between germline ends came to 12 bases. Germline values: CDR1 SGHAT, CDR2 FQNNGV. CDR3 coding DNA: TGTGCCAGCAGCGGTATAGGGGCCAACACTGAAGCTTTCTTT. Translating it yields CASSGIGANTEAFF.

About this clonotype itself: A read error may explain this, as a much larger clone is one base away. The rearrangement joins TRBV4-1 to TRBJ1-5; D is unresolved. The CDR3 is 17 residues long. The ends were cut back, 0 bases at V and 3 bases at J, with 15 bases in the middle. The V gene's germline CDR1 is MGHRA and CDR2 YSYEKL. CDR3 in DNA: TGCGCCAGCAGCCAAGATGGGCATGGCCCACCCAATCAGCCCCAGCATTTT. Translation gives CASSQDGHGPPNQPQHF.

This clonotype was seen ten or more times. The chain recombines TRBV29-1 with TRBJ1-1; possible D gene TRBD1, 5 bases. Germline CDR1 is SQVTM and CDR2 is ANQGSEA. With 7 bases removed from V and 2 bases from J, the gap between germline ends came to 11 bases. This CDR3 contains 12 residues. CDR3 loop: CSAGDRNTEAFF. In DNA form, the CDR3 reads TGCAGCGCCGGAGACAGAAACACTGAAGCTTTCTTT.

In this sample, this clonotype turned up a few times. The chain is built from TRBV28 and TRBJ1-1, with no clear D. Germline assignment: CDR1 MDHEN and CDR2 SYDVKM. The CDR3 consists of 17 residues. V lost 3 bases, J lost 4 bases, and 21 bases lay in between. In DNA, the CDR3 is TGTGCCAGCAGTTTCCCCCAAAGGTGGGGAGAACGCACTGAAGCTTTCTTT. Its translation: CASSFPQRWGERTEAFF. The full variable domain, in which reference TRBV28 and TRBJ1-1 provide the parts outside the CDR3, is DVKVTQSSRYLVKRTGEKVFLECVQDMDHENMFWYRQDPGLGLRLIYFSYDVKMKEKGDIPEGYSVSREKKERFSLILESASTNQTSMYLCASSFPQRWGERTEAFFGQGTRLTVV.

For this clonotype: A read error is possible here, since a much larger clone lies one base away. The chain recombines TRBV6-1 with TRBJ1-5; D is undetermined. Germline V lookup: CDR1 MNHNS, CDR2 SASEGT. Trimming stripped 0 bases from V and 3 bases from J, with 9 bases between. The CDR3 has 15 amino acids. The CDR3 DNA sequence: TGTGCCAGCAGTGAAGCGGATCAGATCAATCAGCCCCAGCATTTT. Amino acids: CASSEADQINQPQHF.

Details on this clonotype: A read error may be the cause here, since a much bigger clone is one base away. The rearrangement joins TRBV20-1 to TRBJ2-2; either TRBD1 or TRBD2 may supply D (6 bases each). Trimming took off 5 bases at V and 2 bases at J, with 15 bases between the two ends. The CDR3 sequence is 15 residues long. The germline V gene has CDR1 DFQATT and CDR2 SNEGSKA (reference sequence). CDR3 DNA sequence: TGCAGTGCTGACAGGAGGGCCCAAAACACCGGGGAGCTGTTTTTT. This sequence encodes CSADRRAQNTGELFF.

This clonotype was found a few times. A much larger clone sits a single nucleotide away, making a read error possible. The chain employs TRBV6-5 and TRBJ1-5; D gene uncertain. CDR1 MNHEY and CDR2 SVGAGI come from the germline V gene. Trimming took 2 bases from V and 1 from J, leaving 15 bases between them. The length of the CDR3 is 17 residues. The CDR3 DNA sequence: TGTGCCAGCAGTTACGGAGGTCCGAGGATAAGCAATCAGCCCCAGCATTTT. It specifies CASSYGGPRISNQPQHF.

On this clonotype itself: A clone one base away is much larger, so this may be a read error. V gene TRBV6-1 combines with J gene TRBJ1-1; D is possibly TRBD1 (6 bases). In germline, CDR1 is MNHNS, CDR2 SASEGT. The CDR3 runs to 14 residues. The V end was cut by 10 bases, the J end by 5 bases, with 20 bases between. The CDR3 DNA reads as TGTGCCATCAGGGAGGGGGGGGCGAGGACTGAAGCTTTCTTT. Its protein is CAIREGGARTEAFF.

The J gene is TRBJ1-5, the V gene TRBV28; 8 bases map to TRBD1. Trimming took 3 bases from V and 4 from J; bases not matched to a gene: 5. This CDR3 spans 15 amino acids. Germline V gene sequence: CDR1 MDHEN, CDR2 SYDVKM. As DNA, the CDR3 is TGTGCCAGCAGTTTTCAGGGGGCAGAAAATCAGCCCCAGCATTTT. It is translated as CASSFQGAENQPQHF. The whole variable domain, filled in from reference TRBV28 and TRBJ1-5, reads DVKVTQSSRYLVKRTGEKVFLECVQDMDHENMFWYRQDPGLGLRLIYFSYDVKMKEKGDIPEGYSVSREKKERFSLILESASTNQTSMYLCASSFQGAENQPQHFGDGTRLSIL.

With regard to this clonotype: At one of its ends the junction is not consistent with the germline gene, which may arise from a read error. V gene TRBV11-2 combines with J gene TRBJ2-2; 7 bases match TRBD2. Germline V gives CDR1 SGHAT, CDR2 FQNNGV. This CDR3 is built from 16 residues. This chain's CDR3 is CASSLVGGSNTEEMFF. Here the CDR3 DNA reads TGTGCCAGCAGCTTAGTGGGCGGGAGTAACACCGAGGAGATGTTTTTT.

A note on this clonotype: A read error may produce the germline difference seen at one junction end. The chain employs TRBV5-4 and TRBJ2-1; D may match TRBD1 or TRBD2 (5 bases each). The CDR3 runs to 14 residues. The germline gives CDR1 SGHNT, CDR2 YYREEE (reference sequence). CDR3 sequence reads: CVSSSGTTGNGQFF. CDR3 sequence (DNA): TGTGTCAGCAGCTCCGGGACCACTGGGAATGGGCAGTTCTTC.

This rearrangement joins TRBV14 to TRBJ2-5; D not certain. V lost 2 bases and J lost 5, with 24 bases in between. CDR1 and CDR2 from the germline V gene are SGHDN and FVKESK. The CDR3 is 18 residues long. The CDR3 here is CASSQSPRYGAIHETQYF. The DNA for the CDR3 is TGTGCCAGCAGCCAATCCCCGCGGTACGGAGCAATTCATGAGACCCAGTACTTC.